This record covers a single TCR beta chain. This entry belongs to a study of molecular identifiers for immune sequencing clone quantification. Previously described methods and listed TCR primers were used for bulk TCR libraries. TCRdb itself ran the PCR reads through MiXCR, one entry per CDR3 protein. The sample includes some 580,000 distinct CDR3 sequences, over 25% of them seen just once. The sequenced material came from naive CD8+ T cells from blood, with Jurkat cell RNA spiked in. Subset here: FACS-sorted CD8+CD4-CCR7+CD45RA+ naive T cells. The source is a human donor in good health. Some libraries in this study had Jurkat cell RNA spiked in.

DNA of the CDR3: TGTGCCAGCAGCTTAGGTGGGGCCCGACAGGGTGGGACCCAGTACTTC. It codes for CASSLGGARQGGTQYF. The chain uses TRBV11-2 and TRBJ2-5; TRBD1 matches at 7 bases. The CDR3 has 16 amino acids. Germline CDR1 and CDR2: SGHAT and FQNNGV. Losses at the gene ends were 1 base for V and 7 bases for J; bases not matched to a gene: 12.